The 4 T cell receptor beta chains below all came from one sample that was sequenced in a study of regulatory T cells in long-lasting Graves disease. For TCR beta, libraries came from iRepertoire HTBI primers and Arm-PCR of CDR3 regions. TCRdb reprocessed the multiplex PCR reads with MiXCR, giving one entry per CDR3 protein. This sample has hundreds of thousands of distinct CDR3 sequences, with approximately 12% found just once. This sample's time point: newly diagnosed GD, antithyroid drugs for less than 3 months. After RNA was extracted from PBMCs, the TCR library was made from it. Separately, the same data were catalogued under a study of T cells in Graves' hyperthyroidism and ophthalmopathy.

This specimen was peripheral blood mononuclear cells (PBMCs), taken at new diagnosis, from a patient treated with antithyroid drugs. The receptor set was obtained from a man aged 30 to 39 with Graves disease.

This clonotype was seen at least ten times. This chain joins TRBV5-1 and TRBJ2-7; tentatively, D is TRBD2 (5 bases). The CDR3 contains 15 residues. The V gene's germline CDR1 is SGHRS and CDR2 YFSETQ. The V and J ends lost 0 bases and 5 bases respectively, with 15 bases between them. The CDR3 DNA reads as TGCGCCAGCAGCTTGGCCCTTAGGGCGCGGGACGAGCAGTACTTC. Translated: CASSLALRARDEQYF. Full variable domain (missing parts from reference TRBV5-1 and TRBJ2-7): KAGVTQTPRYLIKTRGQQVTLSCSPISGHRSVSWYQQTPGQGLQFLFEYFSETQRNKGNFPGRFSGRQFSNSRSEMNVSTLELGDSALYLCASSLALRARDEQYFGPGTRLTVT.

This clonotype was detected ten times or more. The chain links TRBV7-9 to TRBJ2-7; 11 bases line up with TRBD2. V gave up 5 bases and J gave up 1 base; unmatched junction bases: 4. The CDR3 spans 15 residues. Germline values: CDR1 SEHNR, CDR2 FQNEAQ (reference sequence). CDR3 sequence (DNA): TGTGCCAGCAGCAAGACTAGCGGGAATTCCTACGAGCAGTACTTC. Translation: CASSKTSGNSYEQYF.

There are many counts of this clonotype. The V call is TRBV27, the J call TRBJ1-1; 10 nucleotides line up with TRBD1. The CDR3 consists of 15 residues. The germline V gene encodes CDR1 MNHEY and CDR2 SMNVEV (reference sequence). V lost 0 bases to trimming and J lost 6 bases; unmatched junction nucleotides: 4. The CDR3 here is CASSLSGTGVSEAFF. The CDR3, as DNA: TGTGCCAGCAGTTTATCAGGGACAGGGGTGTCTGAAGCTTTCTTT.

This clonotype was seen repeatedly, ten times or more. This chain joins TRBV20-1 and TRBJ2-1, with 7 bases that match TRBD2. Germline V lookup: CDR1 DFQATT, CDR2 SNEGSKA (reference sequence). Germline trimming cut 0 bases from V and 5 bases from J; bases unmatched to any gene: 13. CDR3 length equals 17 residues. This chain's CDR3 is CSARDRGRASGNNEQFF. The CDR3 DNA reads as TGCAGTGCTAGAGATAGGGGACGGGCTAGCGGAAACAATGAGCAGTTCTTC.